Shown below are 27 T cell receptor beta chains from a single sample sequenced in a study of T-cell memory formation after mild COVID-19. MiXCR, applied by TCRdb to the 5' RACE reads, yields one record per CDR3 protein. Of hundreds of thousands of distinct CDR3 sequences in the sample, around 28% were seen once. The sample taken for sequencing was PBMCs or a T cell subset sorted from them (not recorded which). The receptors were gathered from an adult woman who had mild COVID-19 (a few samples of this study predate the infection). Cell type and time point are not known.

The CDR3 is CASSLVSGGAYEQYF. In nucleotides, the CDR3 is TGTGCCAGCAGCTTGGTTTCTGGGGGAGCCTACGAGCAGTACTTC. V usage is TRBV5-4 and J usage is TRBJ2-7, with D perhaps being TRBD1 or TRBD2 (5 bases each). CDR1 and CDR2 (germline): SGHNT, YYREEE (reference sequence). This CDR3 contains 15 residues. Trimming cost V 0 bases and J 2 bases, with 12 bases left between them. Supplemented by reference TRBV5-4 and TRBJ2-7, the full variable domain reads ETGVTQSPTHLIKTRGQQVTLRCSSQSGHNTVSWYQQALGQGPQFIFQYYREEENGRGNFPPRFSGLQFPNYSSELNVNALELDDSALYLCASSLVSGGAYEQYFGPGTRLTVT.

There are a few counts of this clonotype. The chain carries TRBV20-1 and TRBJ2-3; D not certain. The CDR3 covers 13 residues. Between the trimmed V and J ends, which lost 3 bases and 5 bases, there was a span of 12 bases. Germline lookup yields CDR1 DFQATT and CDR2 SNEGSKA (reference sequence). The CDR3 DNA sequence: TGCAGTGCTAGGTATCTAGGCAAAGATACGCAGTATTTT. It is translated as CSARYLGKDTQYF.

This clonotype was seen only a few times. V gene TRBV29-1 combines with J gene TRBJ2-4; D unclear. This CDR3 contains 13 residues. Trimming cost V 5 bases and J 7 bases, with 15 bases left between them. CDR1 and CDR2 (germline): SQVTM, ANQGSEA. The CDR3 DNA sequence: TGCAGCGTTTTTTATGGCACGCTGAACATTCAGTACTTC. It encodes CSVFYGTLNIQYF.

In this sample, this clonotype turned up a few times. The chain joins TRBV29-1 to TRBJ2-5, with 7 bases fitting TRBD2. The CDR3 spans 13 residues. With 7 bases clipped from V and 4 bases from J, the junction kept 9 bases outside the gene matches. From germline, CDR1 is SQVTM and CDR2 ANQGSEA. The DNA of the CDR3 is TGCAGCGCCAGGCGCGGGAGTGGAGAGACCCAGTACTTC. Translated: CSARRGSGETQYF.

The J gene is TRBJ1-2, the V gene TRBV29-1, with 8 nucleotides matching TRBD1. This CDR3 spans 16 amino acids. Germline V gene sequence: CDR1 SQVTM, CDR2 ANQGSEA. V gave up 3 bases and J gave up 5 bases; unmatched junction bases: 14. The CDR3 here is CSVDGWTGMTRYGYTF. CDR3 nucleotide sequence: TGCAGCGTTGACGGCTGGACAGGGATGACCCGTTATGGCTACACCTTC.

V is TRBV6-2 or TRBV6-3 and J is TRBJ2-2, with a possible D match to TRBD2 (6 bases). The CDR3 has 15 amino acids. CDR1 is MNHEY, CDR2 SVGEGT, per germline. Deletions cut 5 bases from V and 0 bases from J, with 10 bases between. CDR3 residues: CASSRTSTNTGELFF. CDR3 nucleotide sequence: TGTGCCAGCAGTCGAACTAGCACGAACACCGGGGAGCTGTTTTTT.

The chain uses TRBV4-3 and TRBJ2-5; tentatively, D is TRBD1 (6 bases). The CDR3 extends over 15 amino acids. Trimming shortened V by 2 bases and J by 5 bases, and 15 bases separated the two germline ends. The germline gives CDR1 LGHNA, CDR2 YSLEER. The CDR3 here is CASSQRAWGRETQYF. The CDR3 nucleotides read TGCGCCAGCAGCCAACGAGCATGGGGGCGGGAGACCCAGTACTTC.

This clonotype came up once. V and J are TRBV12-3 or TRBV12-4 and TRBJ1-2, with 7 nucleotides matching TRBD1. Trimming cost V 8 bases and J 2 bases; bases outside gene matches: 11. This CDR3 region has 15 residues. Here the CDR3 DNA reads TGTGCCAGCGGACAAACAGGGGCCAGGAACTATGGCTACACCTTC. Its protein is CASGQTGARNYGYTF.

This chain links TRBV29-1 with TRBJ1-2, with D possibly matching TRBD1 (5 bases). This CDR3 contains 11 residues. Germline V lookup: CDR1 SQVTM, CDR2 ANQGSEA. V was clipped by 5 bases and J by 7 bases, with 11 bases between them. CDR3 loop: CSVPGTRGYTF. CDR3 in DNA: TGCAGCGTTCCCGGGACGCGTGGCTACACCTTC.

This clonotype was picked up a small number of times. The genes are TRBV4-1 and TRBJ1-1; D gene uncertain. Trimming shortened V by 7 bases and J by 0 bases, and 12 bases separated the two germline ends. The length of the CDR3 is 14 residues. Germline V gives CDR1 MGHRA, CDR2 YSYEKL. This CDR3 is CASTGGNMNTEAFF. The CDR3 nucleotides read TGCGCCAGCACCGGAGGGAATATGAACACTGAAGCTTTCTTT.

This chain joins TRBV15 and TRBJ2-6, with D perhaps matching TRBD2 (5 bases). V dropped 4 bases and J dropped 4 bases, with 11 bases sitting between them. This CDR3 is 15 amino acids long. The germline V gene has CDR1 LNHNV and CDR2 YYDKDF (reference sequence). CDR3 coding DNA: TGTGCCACCAGCACGGCTAGCTCCGGGGCCAACGTCCTGACTTTC. Amino acid sequence: CATSTASSGANVLTF.

This clonotype was recorded a few times. This rearrangement joins TRBV7-6 to TRBJ1-1, with D possibly being TRBD1 (5 bases). CDR3 length: 14 amino acids. Per the germline V gene, CDR1 is SGHVS and CDR2 is FNYEAQ. Trimming stripped 5 bases from V and 4 bases from J, with 14 bases between. The CDR3 here is CASSKAEGPTEAFF. As DNA, the CDR3 is TGTGCCAGCAGCAAGGCAGAGGGACCCACTGAAGCTTTCTTT.

The genes are TRBV19 and TRBJ2-5; D remains ambiguous. The ends were cut back, 3 bases at V and 5 bases at J, with 7 bases in the middle. The CDR3 runs 12 residues. Germline V gene data show CDR1 as LNHDA and CDR2 as SQIVND (reference sequence). CDR3 region: CASSITRETQYF. Here the CDR3 DNA reads TGTGCCAGTAGTATTACACGGGAGACCCAGTACTTC. The full variable domain, its missing parts supplied by reference TRBV19 and TRBJ2-5, is DGGITQSPKYLFRKEGQNVTLSCEQNLNHDAMYWYRQDPGQGLRLIYYSQIVNDFQKGDIAEGYSVSREKKESFPLTVTSAQKNPTAFYLCASSITRETQYFGPGTRLLVL.

The chain uses TRBV15 and TRBJ1-1; 7 bases agree with TRBD1. With V trimmed by 5 bases and J by 6 bases, 9 bases remained unmatched. This CDR3 contains 14 residues. In germline, CDR1 is LNHNV, CDR2 YYDKDF (reference sequence). The CDR3 DNA reads TGTGCCACCAGCCCTGACAGGGAAGGGCCTGAAGCTTTCTTT. Translation: CATSPDREGPEAFF.

The J gene is TRBJ2-3, the V gene TRBV19, with 10 positions matching TRBD2. The CDR3 runs to 14 residues. V lost 6 bases to trimming and J lost 3 bases; unmatched junction nucleotides: 3. Germline CDR1 is LNHDA and CDR2 is SQIVND (reference sequence). CDR3 in DNA: TGTGCCAGTAGGGTACTAGCGGGAACAGATACGCAGTATTTT. It specifies CASRVLAGTDTQYF. Full variable domain (rest looked up from reference TRBV19 and TRBJ2-3): DGGITQSPKYLFRKEGQNVTLSCEQNLNHDAMYWYRQDPGQGLRLIYYSQIVNDFQKGDIAEGYSVSREKKESFPLTVTSAQKNPTAFYLCASRVLAGTDTQYFGPGTRLTVL.

The chain couples TRBV3-1 to TRBJ2-7; possibly TRBD2 for D (5 bases). Germline values: CDR1 LGHDT, CDR2 YNNKEL (reference sequence). V lost 3 bases to trimming and J lost 6 bases, with 12 bases between them. This CDR3 has 13 amino acids. The CDR3 coding sequence is TGTGCCAGCAGCCAGGGAGTCTACGGCGAGCAGTACTTC. Amino acids: CASSQGVYGEQYF.

The chain couples TRBV5-1 to TRBJ1-1, with 7 nucleotides matching TRBD1. The CDR3 has 15 amino acids. V trimming: 2 bases; J trimming: 5 bases; junction bases outside the gene matches: 9. Germline V gives CDR1 SGHRS, CDR2 YFSETQ. The CDR3 sequence: CASSLLQGGWTEAFF. In nucleotides, the CDR3 is TGCGCCAGCAGCTTACTTCAGGGGGGTTGGACTGAAGCTTTCTTT.

This chain uses TRBV2 with TRBJ2-2, with 11 bases aligning to TRBD1. This CDR3 region has 15 residues. V gave up 6 bases and J gave up 0 bases; unmatched junction bases: 0. Germline assignment: CDR1 SNHLY and CDR2 FYNNEI. The CDR3 bases are TGTGCCAGCAGGGGACAGGGGGCGAACACCGGGGAGCTGTTTTTT. It encodes CASRGQGANTGELFF.

The V gene is TRBV4-1, the J gene TRBJ2-1, with D possibly matching TRBD2 (7 bases). There are 17 residues in the CDR3. V gave up 0 bases and J gave up 8 bases, with 20 bases separating them. CDR1 is MGHRA, CDR2 YSYEKL, per germline. The CDR3 loop reads CASSQEGPGGLPDEQFF. The CDR3 nucleotides are TGCGCCAGCAGCCAAGAGGGACCGGGGGGCCTTCCAGATGAGCAGTTCTTC.

This chain joins TRBV10-3 and TRBJ2-7; 9 bases align to TRBD2. Losses at the gene ends were 11 bases for V and 7 bases for J; bases not matched to a gene: 9. Germline V gives CDR1 ENHRY, CDR2 SYGVKD. The CDR3 covers 12 residues. CDR3 nucleotide sequence: TGTGCCTCCTCCTCTAGCGGGGTTGAGCAGTACTTC. Amino acids: CASSSSGVEQYF.

This clonotype was seen a few times. The rearrangement links TRBV19 to TRBJ2-2; D is unclear. Germline V lookup: CDR1 LNHDA, CDR2 SQIVND (reference sequence). The germline V and J ends were trimmed by 3 bases and 0 bases, with 8 bases remaining between them. There are 15 residues in the CDR3. The CDR3 spells CASSIRAANTGELFF. For the CDR3, the DNA is TGTGCCAGTAGTATTCGGGCAGCGAACACCGGGGAGCTGTTTTTT.

The J gene is TRBJ1-1, the V gene TRBV18; a weak D match, TRBD1 (5 bases). V lost 3 bases, J lost 3 bases, and 14 bases lay in between. The CDR3 spans 15 residues. Germline CDR1 reads KGHSH; CDR2 reads LQKENI. CDR3 coding DNA: TGTGCCAGCTCACCGGTCCAGGGAGGATACACTGAAGCTTTCTTT. It encodes CASSPVQGGYTEAFF.

The chain employs TRBV7-8 and TRBJ1-4; D possibly corresponds to TRBD1 (5 bases). Trimming stripped 5 bases from V and 2 bases from J, with 12 bases between. CDR3 length: 15 amino acids. Germline V gene lookup returns CDR1 SGHVS and CDR2 FQNEAQ. The CDR3 loop is CASSLGQATNEKLFF. The CDR3 coding sequence is TGTGCCAGCAGCCTAGGACAAGCCACTAATGAAAAACTGTTTTTT.

The J gene is TRBJ2-5, the V gene TRBV29-1; D unclear. CDR3 length equals 10 residues. Looked up from germline, CDR1 is SQVTM and CDR2 is ANQGSEA. The CDR3 DNA follows: TGCAGTTCTTTCTCGGAGACCCAGTACTTC. Translation gives CSSFSETQYF.

This rearrangement joins TRBV5-1 to TRBJ1-1, with D maybe TRBD1 (6 bases). CDR3 length equals 13 residues. V was clipped by 6 bases and J by 4 bases, with 13 bases between them. Germline V gene data show CDR1 as SGHRS and CDR2 as YFSETQ. The CDR3 is CASKTGAGTEAFF. The CDR3 nucleotides read TGCGCCAGCAAGACAGGCGCGGGCACTGAAGCTTTCTTT.

The chain joins TRBV7-9 to TRBJ2-1; 8 nucleotides match TRBD2. Trimming removed 3 bases from V and 7 bases from J; junction bases left unmatched: 11. CDR1 is SEHNR and CDR2 is FQNEAQ in the germline V gene (reference sequence). CDR3 length equals 16 residues. CDR3 sequence reads: CASSLPLGGASNEQFF. As DNA, the CDR3 is TGTGCCAGCAGCTTGCCTCTCGGGGGGGCCTCAAATGAGCAGTTCTTC.

The V gene is TRBV4-2, the J gene TRBJ2-1; 8 bases line up with TRBD2. Germline-derived CDR1 and CDR2 are LGHNA and YNFKEQ. The V and J ends lost 4 bases and 5 bases, in that order; junction bases with no gene match: 10. This CDR3 has 16 amino acids. DNA for the CDR3: TGTGCCAGCAGCCGAACCGGGGGGGAGTCGAACAATGAGCAGTTCTTC. This gives the protein CASSRTGGESNNEQFF.